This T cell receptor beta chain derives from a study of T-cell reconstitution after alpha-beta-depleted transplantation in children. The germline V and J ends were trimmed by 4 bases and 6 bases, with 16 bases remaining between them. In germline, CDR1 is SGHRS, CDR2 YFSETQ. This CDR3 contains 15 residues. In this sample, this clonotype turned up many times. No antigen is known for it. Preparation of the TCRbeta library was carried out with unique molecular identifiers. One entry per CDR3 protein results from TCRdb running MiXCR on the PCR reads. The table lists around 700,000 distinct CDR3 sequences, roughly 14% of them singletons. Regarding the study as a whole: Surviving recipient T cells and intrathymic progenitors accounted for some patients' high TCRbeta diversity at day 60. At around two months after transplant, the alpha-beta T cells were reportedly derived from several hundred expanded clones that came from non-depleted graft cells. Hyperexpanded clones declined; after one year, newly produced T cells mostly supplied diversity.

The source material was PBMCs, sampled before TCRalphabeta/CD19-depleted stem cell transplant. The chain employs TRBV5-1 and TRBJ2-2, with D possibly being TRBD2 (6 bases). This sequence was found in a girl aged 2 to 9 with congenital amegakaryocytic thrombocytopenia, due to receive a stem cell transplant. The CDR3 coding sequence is TGCGCCAGCAGCCTAGTAGCGGAGATCGCCGGGGAGCTGTTTTTT. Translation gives CASSLVAEIAGELFF.